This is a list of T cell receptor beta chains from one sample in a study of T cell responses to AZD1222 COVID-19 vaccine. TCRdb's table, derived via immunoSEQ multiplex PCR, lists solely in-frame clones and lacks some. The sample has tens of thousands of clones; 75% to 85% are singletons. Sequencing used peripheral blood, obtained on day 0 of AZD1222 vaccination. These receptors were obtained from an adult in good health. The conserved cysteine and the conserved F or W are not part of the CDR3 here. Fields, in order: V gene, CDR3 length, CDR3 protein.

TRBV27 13 ASSLLQGSNQPQH
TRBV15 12 ATSRSSFTDTQY
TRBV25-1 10 ASSSVNTEAF
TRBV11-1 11 ASSKTGNQPQH
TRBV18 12 ASSPSGRNTEAF
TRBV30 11 AWSFTFNQPQH
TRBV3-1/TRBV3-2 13 ASSQSGGTGGGYT
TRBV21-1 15 ASSKSWTKYSNQPQH
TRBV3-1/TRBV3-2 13 ASSQEGVGADTQY
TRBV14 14 ASRPAGGTGANVLT
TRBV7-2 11 ASSGDLRETQY
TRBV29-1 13 SVSTGISGANVLT
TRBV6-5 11 AGQAGGAAEAF